This entry lists 28 T cell receptor beta chains sequenced from one sample in a study of T cells in Graves' hyperthyroidism and ophthalmopathy. TCR beta CDR3 region amplification was performed from RNA transcripts. Researchers ran a first-round RT-PCR on the TCR CDR3 using the HTBI primer set. MiXCR, applied by TCRdb to the multiplex PCR reads, yields one record per CDR3 protein. The sample has 600,000 to 850,000 distinct CDR3 sequences, 18% seen once. Input material: blood. The receptors stem from a woman between 50 and 59 years old with Graves' hyperthyroidism that later progressed to Graves' ophthalmopathy.

The rearrangement joins TRBV19 to TRBJ1-5, with 7 bases matching TRBD1. The CDR3 has 16 amino acids. Germline V gene sequence: CDR1 LNHDA, CDR2 SQIVND (reference sequence). The V gene end was trimmed by 2 bases and the J gene end by 2 bases; junction bases not matched to a gene: 6. CDR3 DNA: TGTGCCAGTAGTATACCAGGACAGGCGGGCAATCAGCCCCAGCATTTT. It specifies CASSIPGQAGNQPQHF. The variable domain in full, completed from reference TRBV19 and TRBJ1-5, reads DGGITQSPKYLFRKEGQNVTLSCEQNLNHDAMYWYRQDPGQGLRLIYYSQIVNDFQKGDIAEGYSVSREKKESFPLTVTSAQKNPTAFYLCASSIPGQAGNQPQHFGDGTRLSIL.

This clonotype has more than one count but fewer than ten. The chain couples TRBV27 to TRBJ1-1; 7 nucleotides align to TRBD1. This CDR3 has 15 residues. V dropped 6 bases and J dropped 0; count of bases not matched to a gene: 7. The germline CDR1 and CDR2 sequences are MNHEY and SMNVEV (reference sequence). CDR3 region: CASRTTGQLNTEAFF. Written as DNA, the CDR3 is TGTGCCAGCAGGACCACGGGACAGCTGAACACTGAAGCTTTCTTT.

In its sample, this clonotype was seen a few times. The chain has TRBV2 and TRBJ1-4; 7 nucleotides line up with TRBD1. Germline V lookup: CDR1 SNHLY, CDR2 FYNNEI. The CDR3 totals 14 residues. With V trimmed by 6 bases and J by 7 bases, 8 bases remained unmatched. The DNA of the CDR3 is TGTGCCAGCAGGACAACAGGGGAGTCTGAAAAACTGTTTTTT. Amino acids: CASRTTGESEKLFF.

Many counts were recorded for this clonotype. V is TRBV11-2 and J is TRBJ1-2; D gene uncertain. Germline lookup yields CDR1 SGHAT and CDR2 FQNNGV. The CDR3 spans 14 residues. V lost 1 base and J 3 bases, leaving 9 bases between the germline ends. CDR3 region: CASSLARDHYGYTF. In nucleotides, the CDR3 is TGTGCCAGCAGCTTAGCTCGGGATCACTATGGCTACACCTTC. Full variable domain (missing parts from reference TRBV11-2 and TRBJ1-2): EAGVAQSPRYKIIEKRQSVAFWCNPISGHATLYWYQQILGQGPKLLIQFQNNGVVDDSQLPKDRFSAERLKGVDSTLKIQPAKLEDSAVYLCASSLARDHYGYTFGSGTRLTVV.

This clonotype was seen repeatedly, ten times or more. This sequence joins TRBV12-3 or TRBV12-4 and TRBJ2-7, with D possibly matching TRBD1 (5 bases). With 0 bases removed from V and 1 base from J, the gap between germline ends came to 7 bases. The CDR3 runs 14 residues. The CDR3 spells CASSLAKGSYEQYF. As DNA, the CDR3 is TGTGCCAGCAGTTTAGCGAAGGGGTCCTACGAGCAGTACTTC.

The table lists this clonotype with many counts. The chain joins TRBV5-1 to TRBJ2-7; 12 bases align to TRBD2. V lost 5 bases to trimming and J lost 2 bases; unmatched junction nucleotides: 2. The CDR3 length is 14 residues. Germline V gene sequence: CDR1 SGHRS, CDR2 YFSETQ. This chain's CDR3 is CASRTSGGPYEQYF. The CDR3 bases are TGCGCCAGCAGGACTAGCGGGGGCCCCTACGAGCAGTACTTC.

In its sample, this clonotype was seen many times. V usage is TRBV11-2 and J usage is TRBJ2-4; D is perhaps TRBD2 (5 bases). The CDR3 has 16 residues. Between the trimmed V and J ends, which lost 2 bases and 4 bases, there was a span of 15 bases. The germline V gene encodes CDR1 SGHAT and CDR2 FQNNGV. CDR3 nucleotides: TGTGCCAGCAGCTTACGCCTCGAGGGCGTAAAAAACATTCAGTACTTC. Its protein is CASSLRLEGVKNIQYF.

This clonotype appeared many times. This chain links TRBV13 with TRBJ2-7; perhaps TRBD2 as D (6 bases). Trimming removed 10 bases at V and 2 bases at J, with 12 bases between. Germline V gene data show CDR1 as PRHDT and CDR2 as FYEKMQ (reference sequence). This CDR3 contains 12 residues. CDR3 DNA: TGTGCCACCACGCGGGGTCCCTACGAGCAGTACTTC. This gives the protein CATTRGPYEQYF.

This clonotype has only a few counts. CDR3 bases: TGTGCCAGCAGTTCCCTCAGGGGGCTGACTGAAGCTTTCTTT. As protein: CASSSLRGLTEAFF. V gene TRBV27 combines with J gene TRBJ1-1; 8 bases match TRBD1. V lost 4 bases and J lost 5; bases outside the gene matches: 6. Germline CDR1 and CDR2: MNHEY and SMNVEV (reference sequence). This CDR3 is 14 amino acids long.

The V gene is TRBV20-1, the J gene TRBJ1-2; TRBD1 aligns across 10 bases. CDR1 is DFQATT, CDR2 SNEGSKA, per germline (reference sequence). The CDR3 is made up of 14 amino acids. Trimming at V came to 0 bases and at J to 4 bases, leaving 2 bases not matched to a gene. Here the CDR3 reads CSARETGGGYGYTF. The CDR3 nucleotides read TGCAGTGCTAGAGAGACAGGGGGCGGCTATGGCTACACCTTC.

The chain recombines TRBV6-1 with TRBJ2-7; 7 bases are shared with TRBD1. In germline, CDR1 is MNHNS, CDR2 SASEGT. J lost 1 base, V lost 5 bases, and 5 bases had no gene match. CDR3 size: 14 residues. CDR3 region: CASSLRGPSYEQYF. As DNA, the CDR3 is TGTGCCAGCAGTCTTAGGGGGCCATCCTACGAGCAGTACTTC.

Concerning this clonotype: A clone one base away is much larger, so this may be a read error. The chain links TRBV11-2 to TRBJ1-2, with D possibly being TRBD1 (5 bases). This CDR3 contains 15 residues. Germline CDR1 SGHAT, CDR2 FQNNGV. The CDR3 is CASSSSPQGTYGHTF. The CDR3 nucleotides are TGTGCCAGCAGCTCTTCCCCCCAGGGAACCTATGGCCACACCTTC.

This clonotype was recorded a few times. This chain connects TRBV20-1 to TRBJ2-6; D perhaps matches TRBD1 (6 bases). The CDR3 length is 14 residues. Per the germline V gene, CDR1 is DFQATT and CDR2 is SNEGSKA (reference sequence). V was shortened by 6 bases and J by 4 bases, with 13 bases between the two germline ends. The CDR3 loop is CSAYTGSGANVLTF. The CDR3 region has the DNA TGCAGTGCCTACACAGGGTCCGGGGCCAACGTCCTGACTTTC.

This chain joins TRBV15 and TRBJ1-2; TRBD1 agrees at 8 bases. The germline gives CDR1 LNHNV, CDR2 YYDKDF (reference sequence). Germline trimming cut 6 bases from V and 4 bases from J; bases unmatched to any gene: 7. CDR3 length equals 14 residues. The DNA of the CDR3 is TGTGCCACCAGAGATACAGGGGGGCCCTATGGCTACACCTTC. It codes for CATRDTGGPYGYTF.

The CDR3 DNA follows: TGTGCCAGTAGTATAGACAGCGGCACAGATACGCAGTATTTT. It specifies CASSIDSGTDTQYF. The rearrangement joins TRBV19 to TRBJ2-3, with D unresolved. V lost 0 bases to trimming and J lost 1 base, with 5 bases between them. There are 14 residues in the CDR3. Germline V CDR1 and CDR2: LNHDA, SQIVND (reference sequence).

This clonotype was observed a few times. V usage is TRBV3-1 and J usage is TRBJ2-5; 7 bases are a match to TRBD2. The CDR3 spans 16 residues. The junction had 11 bases not matched to a gene; V was cut back by 3 bases and J by 4 bases. CDR1 and CDR2 from the germline V gene are LGHDT and YNNKEL (reference sequence). CDR3 loop: CASSHQMSGGGETQYF. DNA for the CDR3: TGTGCCAGCAGCCACCAGATGAGCGGCGGGGGAGAGACCCAGTACTTC.

This clonotype has just one count. Germline and junction disagree at one end, which may indicate a read error. This chain uses TRBV2 with TRBJ1-4, with a tentative D call TRBD1 (5 bases). The V gene's germline CDR1 is SNHLY and CDR2 FYNNEI. This CDR3 region has 14 residues. The CDR3 region is CASSPPGRDEKLLF. The CDR3 DNA reads as TGTGCCAGCAGTCCCCCGGGAAGGGACGAAAAACTGCTTTTT.

The sample holds a few counts of this clonotype. The chain carries TRBV7-9 and TRBJ2-7; possibly TRBD1 for D (6 bases). Germline V gene lookup returns CDR1 SEHNR and CDR2 FQNEAQ (reference sequence). Trimming removed 5 bases at V and 1 base at J, with 18 bases between. This CDR3 comprises 16 residues. As DNA, the CDR3 is TGTGCCAGCAGCCGACCTATTACAGGGAATTCCTACGAGCAGTACTTC. This gives the protein CASSRPITGNSYEQYF.

This clonotype was detected a few times. This chain connects TRBV16 to TRBJ2-7; D ambiguous. CDR1 is KGHSY, CDR2 FQNENV, per germline. The ends were cut back, 2 bases at V and 6 bases at J, with 14 bases in the middle. CDR3 size: 14 residues. The CDR3 DNA reads as TGTGCCAGCAGCCAAACGGCGGAGTGGGGCGAGCAGTACTTC. This gives the protein CASSQTAEWGEQYF.

This clonotype was seen many times. Germline and junction disagree at one end, which may indicate a read error. The CDR3 spells CASRADTEAFF. The CDR3 DNA follows: TGCGCCAGCAGGGCAGACACTGAAGCTTTCTTT. V and J are TRBV19 and TRBJ1-1; TRBD1 might be the D (5 bases). From germline, CDR1 is LNHDA and CDR2 SQIVND (reference sequence). This CDR3 region has 11 residues.

This clonotype was seen repeatedly, ten times or more. This rearrangement joins TRBV5-1 to TRBJ1-1; D is uncertain. V gave up 4 bases and J gave up 0 bases, with 28 bases separating them. CDR1 SGHRS and CDR2 YFSETQ come from the germline V gene. The CDR3 consists of 20 residues. The CDR3 sequence: CASSPTRSGGRWTMNTEAFF. The CDR3 coding sequence is TGCGCCAGCAGCCCTACACGGTCTGGAGGCCGGTGGACCATGAACACTGAAGCTTTCTTT.

The rearrangement joins TRBV24-1 to TRBJ1-2; D may be TRBD1 (5 bases). V lost 7 bases to trimming and J lost 4 bases, with 12 bases between them. CDR3 size: 13 residues. The germline gives CDR1 KGHDR, CDR2 SFDVKD. The CDR3 loop is CATSAGTVYGYTF. The DNA of the CDR3 is TGTGCCACCAGCGCAGGGACCGTCTATGGCTACACCTTC.

The V and J genes are TRBV3-1 and TRBJ2-1; 8 bases line up with TRBD2. Germline trimming cut 5 bases from V and 13 bases from J; bases unmatched to any gene: 7. Per the germline V gene, CDR1 is LGHDT and CDR2 is YNNKEL (reference sequence). CDR3 size: 12 residues. The DNA for the CDR3 is TGTGCCAGCAGCGACGGACTAGCATCCCAGTTCTTC. This translates into CASSDGLASQFF.

This clonotype has a count of ten or more. The chain combines TRBV18 with TRBJ1-2; no definite D call. Trimming removed 3 bases at V and 1 base at J, with 9 bases between. CDR1 and CDR2 (germline): KGHSH, LQKENI. This CDR3 comprises 14 residues. The CDR3 loop is CASSPRELNYGYTF. In nucleotides, the CDR3 is TGTGCCAGCTCACCGCGAGAGCTTAACTATGGCTACACCTTC.

In its sample, this clonotype was seen many times. The rearrangement uses TRBV5-1 and TRBJ2-5; 10 bases match TRBD1. J was trimmed by 4 bases and V by 1 base; bases with no gene match: 7. This CDR3 comprises 16 residues. Germline V gene lookup returns CDR1 SGHRS and CDR2 YFSETQ. The CDR3 loop reads CASSLSGQGTGETQYF. The CDR3 DNA is TGCGCCAGCAGCTTGTCGGGACAGGGGACCGGAGAGACCCAGTACTTC. Supplemented by reference TRBV5-1 and TRBJ2-5, the full variable domain reads KAGVTQTPRYLIKTRGQQVTLSCSPISGHRSVSWYQQTPGQGLQFLFEYFSETQRNKGNFPGRFSGRQFSNSRSEMNVSTLELGDSALYLCASSLSGQGTGETQYFGPGTRLLVL.

The V call is TRBV25-1, the J call TRBJ2-3, with a weak D call TRBD2 (6 bases). CDR3 length equals 14 residues. Trimming removed 8 bases at V and 2 bases at J, with 14 bases between. In germline, CDR1 is MGHDK, CDR2 SYGVNS. CDR3 nucleotides: TGTGCCAGCGGACGCGAGGGACTCACAGATACGCAGTATTTT. Protein sequence: CASGREGLTDTQYF. Full variable domain (rest looked up from reference TRBV25-1 and TRBJ2-3): EADIYQTPRYLVIGTGKKITLECSQTMGHDKMYWYQQDPGMELHLIHYSYGVNSTEKGDLSSESTVSRIRTEHFPLTLESARPSHTSQYLCASGREGLTDTQYFGPGTRLTVL.

The chain links TRBV6-2 or TRBV6-3 to TRBJ2-7; D is perhaps TRBD2 (5 bases). V gave up 0 bases and J gave up 6 bases, with 15 bases separating them. CDR1 MNHEY and CDR2 SVGEGT come from the germline V gene. This CDR3 spans 15 amino acids. The CDR3 DNA is TGTGCCAGCAGTTACTCACCGGACGGGAAGTGCGAGCAGTACTTC. Translated: CASSYSPDGKCEQYF.

This clonotype was seen at least ten times. The J gene is TRBJ1-5, the V gene TRBV20-1; 8 bases line up with TRBD1. CDR3 length: 16 residues. J lost 6 bases, V lost 2 bases, and 12 bases had no gene match. CDR1 is DFQATT and CDR2 is SNEGSKA in the germline V gene (reference sequence). The CDR3 reads CSARNPDRVGGQPQHF. The CDR3 DNA sequence: TGCAGTGCTAGAAACCCGGACAGGGTAGGTGGTCAGCCCCAGCATTTT.